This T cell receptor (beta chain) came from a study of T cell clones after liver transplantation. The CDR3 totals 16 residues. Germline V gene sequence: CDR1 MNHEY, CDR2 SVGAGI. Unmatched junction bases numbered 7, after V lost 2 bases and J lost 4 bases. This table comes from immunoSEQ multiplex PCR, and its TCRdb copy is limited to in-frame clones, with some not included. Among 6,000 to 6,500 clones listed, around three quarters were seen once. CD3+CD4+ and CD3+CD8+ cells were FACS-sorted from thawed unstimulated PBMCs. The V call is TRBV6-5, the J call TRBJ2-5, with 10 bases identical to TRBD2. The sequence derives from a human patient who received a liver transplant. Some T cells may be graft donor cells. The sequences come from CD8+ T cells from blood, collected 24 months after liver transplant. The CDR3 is CASSYPSGGAGETQYF. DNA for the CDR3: TGTGCCAGCAGTTACCCGAGCGGGGGGGCAGGAGAGACCCAGTACTTC.